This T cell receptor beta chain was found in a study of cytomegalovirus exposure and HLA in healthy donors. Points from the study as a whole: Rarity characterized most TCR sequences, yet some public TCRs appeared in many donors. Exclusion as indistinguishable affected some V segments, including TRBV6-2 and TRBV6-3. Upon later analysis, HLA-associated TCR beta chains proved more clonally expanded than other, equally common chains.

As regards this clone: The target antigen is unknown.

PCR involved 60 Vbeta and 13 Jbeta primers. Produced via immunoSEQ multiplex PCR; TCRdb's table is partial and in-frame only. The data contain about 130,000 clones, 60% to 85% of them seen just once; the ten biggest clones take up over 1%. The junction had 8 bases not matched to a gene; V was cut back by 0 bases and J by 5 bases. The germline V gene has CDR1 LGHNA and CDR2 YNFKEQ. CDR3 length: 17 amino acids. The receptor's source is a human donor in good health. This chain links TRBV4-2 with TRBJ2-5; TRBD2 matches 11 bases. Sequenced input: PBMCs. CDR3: CASSQEIAGGALETQYF. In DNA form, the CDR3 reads TGTGCCAGCAGCCAAGAGATAGCGGGGGGGGCTCTGGAGACCCAGTACTTC.